Sequencing of this TCR beta chain was carried out in a study of cytotoxic CD8 clonotypes in ibrutinib-treated CLL. Study-wide background: Following a median about eleven months of treatment, with a range of 6 to 36, response samples were taken.

Germline V gives CDR1 GTSNPN, CDR2 SVGIG (reference sequence). Trimming stripped 0 bases from V and 6 bases from J, with 12 bases between. The CDR3 is 13 residues long. General study findings and limits: At the start, clonality exceeded age-matched healthy donors and followed circulating CD8+ T-cell counts. Clonality rose at ibrutinib response, held steady in sustained remission, and fell toward baseline at progression.

This clone was recorded only once. Its target is unknown. Sequencing was designed to attain a depth spanning 1 in 200,000 to 1 in 1 million T cells. The protocol was immunoSEQ multiplex PCR, while the TCRdb copy is restricted to in-frame clones and leaves out a portion. The repertoire includes about 140,000 clones, around 93% of them detected once, and more than 10% sits in the top ten. The sample was PBMCs, taken after 12 months of ibrutinib treatment. The sequence derives from a human donor with chronic lymphocytic leukemia. This rearrangement joins TRBV30 to TRBJ2-7; D unresolved. CDR3 region: CAWSVGVSAEQYF. CDR3 bases: TGTGCCTGGAGTGTGGGTGTCTCCGCCGAGCAGTACTTC.